This TCR beta chain was captured in a study of cytotoxic CD8 clonotypes in ibrutinib-treated CLL. TCRdb's table, derived via immunoSEQ multiplex PCR, lists solely in-frame clones and lacks some. This table holds more than 110,000 clones, approximately 90% found once. The CDR3 loop spans 14 amino acids. V trimming: 6 bases; J trimming: 6 bases; junction bases outside the gene matches: 4. The germline CDR1 and CDR2 sequences are SNHLY and FYNNEI. J is TRBJ2-1 and V is TRBV2, with 11 bases that match TRBD2. The source of this sequence is a human donor with chronic lymphocytic leukemia. The source material was PBMCs, sampled after 12 months of ibrutinib treatment. For the CDR3, the DNA is TGTGCCAGCAGGGGGACTAGCGGATTCAATGAGCAGTTCTTC. Translated: CASRGTSGFNEQFF.